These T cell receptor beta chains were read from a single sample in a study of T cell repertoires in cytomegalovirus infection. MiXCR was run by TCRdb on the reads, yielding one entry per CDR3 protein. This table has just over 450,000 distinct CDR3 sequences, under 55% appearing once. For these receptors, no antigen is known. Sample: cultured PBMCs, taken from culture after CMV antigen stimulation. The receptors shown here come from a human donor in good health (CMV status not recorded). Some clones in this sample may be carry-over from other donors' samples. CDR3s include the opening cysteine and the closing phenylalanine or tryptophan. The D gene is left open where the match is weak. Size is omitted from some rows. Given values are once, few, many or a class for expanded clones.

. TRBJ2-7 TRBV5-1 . TGCGCCAGCAGCTTGGATAGTAACGAATACGAGCAGTACTTC CASSLDSNEYEQYF
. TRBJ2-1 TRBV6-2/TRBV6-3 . TGTGCCAGCAGTTACTCGGAACAGGGAGGTAACTACAATGAGCAGTTCTTC CASSYSEQGGNYNEQFF
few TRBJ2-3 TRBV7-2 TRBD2 TGTGCCAGCCACACGCGGGGGGGCGATATGGCGGATACGCAGTATTTT CASHTRGGDMADTQYF
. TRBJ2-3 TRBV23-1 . TGCGCCAGCAGTCAAAAGGACCTAAAACAGGAGGATACGCAGTATTTT CASSQKDLKQEDTQYF
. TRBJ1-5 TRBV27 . TGTGCCAGCAGTCCACTTAGCAATCAGCCCCAGCATTTT CASSPLSNQPQHF
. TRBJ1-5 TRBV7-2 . TGTGCCAGCAGCCTAGAGGCCATTAATAGCAATCAGCCCCAGCATTTT CASSLEAINSNQPQHF
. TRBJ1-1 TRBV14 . TGTGCCAGCAGCCAGACTATCAGGCAACTGTGGTCCAAAATGAACACTGAAGCTTTCTTT CASSQTIRQLWSKMNTEAFF
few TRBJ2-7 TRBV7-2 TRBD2 TGTGCCAGCAGCTCGGCAGTGATACGGATGGGTAGCGGGGGCTCCTACGAGCAGTACTTC CASSSAVIRMGSGGSYEQYF
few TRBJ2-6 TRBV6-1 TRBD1 TGTGCCAGCAGTGAAACAACCGGGACAGGGGGATTCTCTGGGGCCAACGTCCTGACTTTC CASSETTGTGGFSGANVLTF
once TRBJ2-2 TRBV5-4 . TGTGCCAGCGGCCCTCGCGAGGGACCCAACACCGGGGAGCTGTTTTTT CASGPREGPNTGELFF
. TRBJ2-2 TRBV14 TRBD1 TGTGCCAGCAGCTATTTCCGGGACAGGGATACCGGGGAGCTGTTTTTT CASSYFRDRDTGELFF
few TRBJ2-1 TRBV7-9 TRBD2 TGTGCCAGCAGCCTCAGGAGACTAGCGGGATTACAAAACAATGAGCAGTTCTTC CASSLRRLAGLQNNEQFF
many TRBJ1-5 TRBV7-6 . TGTGCCAGCAGCTTAACCTCAGGGGACGACAATCAGCCCCAGCATTTT CASSLTSGDDNQPQHF
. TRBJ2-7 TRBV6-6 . TGTGCCAGCAGTTTGGGAAGGTACCTGGAGGAGCAGTACTTC CASSLGRYLEEQYF
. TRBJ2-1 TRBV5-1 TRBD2 TGCGCCAGCGGGGCGGCTAGCGGGGTCAATGAGCAGTTCTTC CASGAASGVNEQFF
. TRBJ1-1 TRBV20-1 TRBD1 TGCAGTGCTAGGGCGGTGCGACAGGGTAACACTGAAGCTTTCTTT CSARAVRQGNTEAFF
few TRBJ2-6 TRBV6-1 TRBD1 TGTGCCAGCAGGAGAGGGGGCGAGGGCGTCCTGACTTTC CASRRGGEGVLTF
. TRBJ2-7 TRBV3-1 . TGTGCCAGCAGGGGAACGTGGGAGCAGTACTTC CASRGTWEQYF
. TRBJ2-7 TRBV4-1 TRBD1 TGCGCCAGCAGCCATTCCGGACAGGACACTGTGCAGTACTTC CASSHSGQDTVQYF
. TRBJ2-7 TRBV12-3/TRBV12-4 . TGTGCCAGCAGTTTCCCGGGACAAGGGACCTACGAGCAGTACTTC CASSFPGQGTYEQYF
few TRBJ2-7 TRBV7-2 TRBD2 TGTGCCAGCAGCTCTTTAGGCGGGAGCTCCTACGAGCAGTACTTC CASSSLGGSSYEQYF
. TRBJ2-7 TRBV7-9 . TGTGCCAGCAGCTTACGAGGCCATTACTACGAGCAGTACTTC CASSLRGHYYEQYF
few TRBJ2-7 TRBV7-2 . TGTGCCAGCAGCTTATTTCGCGGATTGCGATCTTACGAGCAGTACTTC CASSLFRGLRSYEQYF
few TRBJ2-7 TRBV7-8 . TGTGCCAGCAGCTTGGCCGGGACGATGGGGCACGAGCAGTACTTC CASSLAGTMGHEQYF
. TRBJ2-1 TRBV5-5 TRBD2 TGTGCCAGCAGCTTGGCGGGATCGGGGCGGGGGTCCTACAATGAGCAGTTCTTC CASSLAGSGRGSYNEQFF